This T cell receptor (beta chain) was captured in a study of CXCR3-negative and CXCR3-positive naive CD8 T cells. 5' RACE that incorporated UMI labels was used to prepare the TRB cDNA libraries. TCRdb processed the 5' RACE reads again and assigns one entry to each CDR3 protein, with no DNA. Its clone listing holds about 98,000 distinct CDR3 sequences. Study findings and constraints: Both naive subsets, CXCR3-negative and CXCR3-positive, displayed similar TRBV-TRBJ usage, unlike memory cells. CD5 surface expression was similar among naive subsets, and TCR strength was estimated by inference from TRB CDR3 properties. CXCR3-negative naive cells had less hydrophobic TRB CDR3s than did CXCR3-positive naive cells.

Worth noting for this clonotype: Antigen specificity is unknown.

Sequencing was done on a sample of naive CXCR3+ CD8+ T cells from blood. Subset of the sample: CD45RO-CCR7+CD27+CD95- naive CD8+ T cells expressing CXCR3 (TNR3+). The origin of this receptor is a human donor in good health. Some clones in this sample may be carry-over from other donors' samples.

CDR3 region: CASSYLPPGLPDGTEAFF. This chain joins TRBV6-6 and TRBJ1-1; TCRdb's D gene call, TRBD1, goes unchecked for lack of DNA. This CDR3 has 18 amino acids. Per germline, CDR1 MNHNY and CDR2 SVGAGI (reference sequence).